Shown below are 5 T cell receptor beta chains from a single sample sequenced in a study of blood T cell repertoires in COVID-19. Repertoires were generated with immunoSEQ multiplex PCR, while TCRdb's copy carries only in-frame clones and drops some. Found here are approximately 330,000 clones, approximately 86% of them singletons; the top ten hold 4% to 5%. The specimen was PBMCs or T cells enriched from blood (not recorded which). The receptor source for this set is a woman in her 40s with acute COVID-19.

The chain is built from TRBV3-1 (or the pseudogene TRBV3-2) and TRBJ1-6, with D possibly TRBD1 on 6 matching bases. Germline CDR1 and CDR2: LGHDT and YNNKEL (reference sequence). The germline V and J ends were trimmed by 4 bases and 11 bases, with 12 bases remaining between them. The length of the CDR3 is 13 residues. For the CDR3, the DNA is TGTGCCAGCAGCCCAGGGGTTGTGGCACCCCTCCACTTT. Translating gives CASSPGVVAPLHF.

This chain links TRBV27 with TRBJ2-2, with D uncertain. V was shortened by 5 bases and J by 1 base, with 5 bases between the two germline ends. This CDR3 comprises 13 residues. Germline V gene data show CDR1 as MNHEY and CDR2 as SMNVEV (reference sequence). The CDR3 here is CASSELNTGELFF. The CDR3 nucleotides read TGTGCCAGCAGTGAACTGAACACCGGGGAGCTGTTTTTT.

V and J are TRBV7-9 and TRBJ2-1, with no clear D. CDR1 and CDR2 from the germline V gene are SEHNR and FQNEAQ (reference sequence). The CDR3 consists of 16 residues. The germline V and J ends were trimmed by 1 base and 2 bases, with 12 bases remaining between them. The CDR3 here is CASSLEGLTTYNEQFF. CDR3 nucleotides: TGTGCCAGCAGCTTAGAAGGCCTAACTACCTACAATGAGCAGTTCTTC. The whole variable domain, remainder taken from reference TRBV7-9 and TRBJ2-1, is DTGVSQNPRHKITKRGQNVTFRCDPISEHNRLYWYRQTLGQGPEFLTYFQNEAQLEKSRLLSDRFSAERPKGSFSTLEIQRTEQGDSAMYLCASSLEGLTTYNEQFFGPGTRLTVL.

The CDR3 sequence is CASSFFGGARNEQFF. The CDR3 region has the DNA TGTGCCAGCAGCTTCTTCGGGGGGGCCCGTAATGAGCAGTTCTTC. V usage is TRBV7-9 and J usage is TRBJ2-1; 8 bases fit TRBD2. The CDR3 loop spans 15 amino acids. The J segment lost 7 bases and the V segment lost 3 bases, leaving 8 bases of the junction unmatched. From germline, CDR1 is SEHNR and CDR2 FQNEAQ (reference sequence).

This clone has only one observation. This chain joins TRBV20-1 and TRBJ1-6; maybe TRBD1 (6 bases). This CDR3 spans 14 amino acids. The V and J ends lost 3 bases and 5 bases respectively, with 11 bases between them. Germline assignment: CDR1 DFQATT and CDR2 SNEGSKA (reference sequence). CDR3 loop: CSASPGTNNSPLHF. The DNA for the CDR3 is TGCAGTGCTAGTCCAGGGACAAATAATTCACCCCTCCACTTT.